Reported below is one T cell receptor beta chain. At one end the junction does not follow the germline gene, possibly because of a read error. Germline CDR1 and CDR2: LNHDA and SQIVND (reference sequence). This CDR3 spans 14 amino acids. These data belong to a study of blood T cells in healthy people across ages. Together with a sample-barcoded 5' primer, a J-beta primer mix was included in a second PCR lasting about 6 to 11 cycles. TCRdb passed the 5' RACE reads through MiXCR, listing each CDR3 protein once. Among roughly 650,000 distinct CDR3 sequences listed, roughly 32% were seen once. The chain is built from TRBV19 and TRBJ2-1; D may be TRBD1 or TRBD2 (5 bases each). The TCR originated in a woman aged 80 or over in good health. The sample taken for sequencing was blood. The CDR3 region is CVSSRDLSYNEQFF. The CDR3 DNA is TGTGTCAGTAGCAGGGACCTCTCCTACAATGAGCAGTTCTTC. The full variable domain, completed using reference TRBV19 and TRBJ2-1, is DGGITQSPKYLFRKEGQNVTLSCEQNLNHDAMYWYRQDPGQGLRLIYYSQIVNDFQKGDIAEGYSVSREKKESFPLTVTSAQKNPTAFYLCVSSRDLSYNEQFFGPGTRLTVL.